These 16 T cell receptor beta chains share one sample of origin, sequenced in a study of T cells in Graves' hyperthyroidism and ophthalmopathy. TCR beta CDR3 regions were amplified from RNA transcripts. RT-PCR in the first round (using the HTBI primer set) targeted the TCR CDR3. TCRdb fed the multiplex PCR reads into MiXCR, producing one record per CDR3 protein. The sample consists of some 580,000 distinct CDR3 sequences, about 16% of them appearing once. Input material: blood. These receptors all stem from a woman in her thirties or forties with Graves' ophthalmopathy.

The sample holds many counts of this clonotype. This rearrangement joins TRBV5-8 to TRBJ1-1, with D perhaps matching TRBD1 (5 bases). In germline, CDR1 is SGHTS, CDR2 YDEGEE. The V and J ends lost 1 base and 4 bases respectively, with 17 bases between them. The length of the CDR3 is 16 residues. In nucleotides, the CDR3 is TGTGCCAGCAGCTTGCCCCCCGGGACCATGACCACTGAAGCTTTCTTT. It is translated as CASSLPPGTMTTEAFF.

CDR3 coding DNA: TGCGCCAGCAGCTTGGGTACCACCTATAGCACGCAGTATTTT. Protein sequence: CASSLGTTYSTQYF. This chain joins TRBV5-1 and TRBJ2-3; no definite D call. Trimming removed 0 bases from V and 9 bases from J, with 14 bases in between. Per germline, CDR1 SGHRS and CDR2 YFSETQ. This CDR3 has 14 amino acids.

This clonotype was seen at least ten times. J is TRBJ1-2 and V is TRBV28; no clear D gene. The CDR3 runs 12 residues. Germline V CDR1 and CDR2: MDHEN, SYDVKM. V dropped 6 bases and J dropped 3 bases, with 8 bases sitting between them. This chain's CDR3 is CASSQTDYGYTF. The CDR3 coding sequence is TGTGCCAGCAGCCAGACGGACTATGGCTACACCTTC.

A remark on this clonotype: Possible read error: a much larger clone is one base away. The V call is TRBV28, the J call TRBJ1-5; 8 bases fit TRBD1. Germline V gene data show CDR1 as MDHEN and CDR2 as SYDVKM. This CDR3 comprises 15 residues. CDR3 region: CASSSPGTGNQSQHF. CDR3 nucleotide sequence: TGTGCCAGCAGCTCCCCCGGGACAGGTAATCAGTCCCAGCATTTT.

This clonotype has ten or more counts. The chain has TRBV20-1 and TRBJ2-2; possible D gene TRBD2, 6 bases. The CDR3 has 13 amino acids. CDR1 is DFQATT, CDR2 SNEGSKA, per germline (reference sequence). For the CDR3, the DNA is TGCAGCTTTGGGGAGGCGAACACCGGGGAGCTGTTTTTT. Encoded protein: CSFGEANTGELFF.

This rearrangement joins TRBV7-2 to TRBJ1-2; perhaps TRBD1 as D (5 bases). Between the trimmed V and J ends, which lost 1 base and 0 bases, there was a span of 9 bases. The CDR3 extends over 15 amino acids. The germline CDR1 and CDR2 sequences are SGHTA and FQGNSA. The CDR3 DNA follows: TGTGCCAGCAGCTTAGACAGGATCTCTAACTATGGCTACACCTTC. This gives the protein CASSLDRISNYGYTF.

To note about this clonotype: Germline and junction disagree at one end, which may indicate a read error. CDR3 in DNA: TGCGCCAGCCAGGGGACCCCCCCGGGGGCCTCCCACAATGAGCAGTTCTTC. Translated, it gives CASQGTPPGASHNEQFF. The chain carries TRBV5-1 and TRBJ2-1; D could derive from TRBD1 or TRBD2 (6 bases each). CDR1 and CDR2 (germline): SGHRS, YFSETQ. The CDR3 is 17 amino acids.

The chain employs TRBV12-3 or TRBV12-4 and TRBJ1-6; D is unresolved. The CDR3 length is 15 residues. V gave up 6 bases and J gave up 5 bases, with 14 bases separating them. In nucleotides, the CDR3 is TGTGCCAGCAGCCTCGGGCAGGCAAATAATTCACCCCTCCACTTT. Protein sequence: CASSLGQANNSPLHF.

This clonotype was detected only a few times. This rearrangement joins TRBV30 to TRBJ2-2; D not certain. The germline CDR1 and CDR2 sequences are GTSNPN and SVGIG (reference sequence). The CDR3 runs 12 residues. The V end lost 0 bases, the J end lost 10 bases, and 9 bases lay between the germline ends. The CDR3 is CAWSVVHLELFF. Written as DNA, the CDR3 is TGTGCCTGGAGTGTTGTTCACCTGGAGCTGTTTTTT.

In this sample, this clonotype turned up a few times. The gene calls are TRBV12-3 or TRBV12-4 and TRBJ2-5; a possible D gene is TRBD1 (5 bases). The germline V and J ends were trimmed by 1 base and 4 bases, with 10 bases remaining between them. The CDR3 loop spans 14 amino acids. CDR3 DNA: TGTGCCAGCAGTTTAGACAGGCAAGCAGAGACCCAGTACTTC. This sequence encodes CASSLDRQAETQYF.

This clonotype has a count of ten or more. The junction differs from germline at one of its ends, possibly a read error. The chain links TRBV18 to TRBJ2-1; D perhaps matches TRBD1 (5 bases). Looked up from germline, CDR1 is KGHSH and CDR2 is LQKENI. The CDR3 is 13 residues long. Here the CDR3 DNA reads TGCGCCAGCAGCCCCAGGGATTACAATGAGCAGTTCTTC. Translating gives CASSPRDYNEQFF.

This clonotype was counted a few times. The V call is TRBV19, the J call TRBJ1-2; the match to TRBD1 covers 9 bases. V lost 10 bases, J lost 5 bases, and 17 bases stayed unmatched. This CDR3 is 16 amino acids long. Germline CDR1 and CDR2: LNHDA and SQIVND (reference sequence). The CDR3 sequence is CATRNYGTGTNYGYTF. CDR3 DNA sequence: TGTGCCACCCGTAACTACGGGACAGGGACAAATTATGGCTACACCTTC.

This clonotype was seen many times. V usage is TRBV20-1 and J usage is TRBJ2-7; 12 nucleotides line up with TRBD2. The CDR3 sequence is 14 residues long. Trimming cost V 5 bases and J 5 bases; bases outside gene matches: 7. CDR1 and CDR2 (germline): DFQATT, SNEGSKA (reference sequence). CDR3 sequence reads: CSAATSGSYHEQYF. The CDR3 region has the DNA TGCAGTGCTGCGACTAGCGGGAGTTACCACGAGCAGTACTTC.

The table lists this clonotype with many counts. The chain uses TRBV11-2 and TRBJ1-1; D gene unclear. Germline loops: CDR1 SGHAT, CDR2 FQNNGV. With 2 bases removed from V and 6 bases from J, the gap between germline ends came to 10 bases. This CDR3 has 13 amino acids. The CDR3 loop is CASSLRPPSEAFF. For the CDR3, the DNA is TGTGCCAGCAGCTTACGCCCCCCATCTGAAGCTTTCTTT.

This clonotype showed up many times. CDR3 sequence (DNA): TGTGCCAGCAGTGAATTGGGGTTTCAAGGTGGCTACACCTTC. Protein: CASSELGFQGGYTF. The chain joins TRBV2 to TRBJ1-2, with D hard to call. V shed 2 bases and J shed 7 bases, with 14 bases lying between them. Germline CDR1 is SNHLY and CDR2 is FYNNEI. The CDR3 contains 14 residues.

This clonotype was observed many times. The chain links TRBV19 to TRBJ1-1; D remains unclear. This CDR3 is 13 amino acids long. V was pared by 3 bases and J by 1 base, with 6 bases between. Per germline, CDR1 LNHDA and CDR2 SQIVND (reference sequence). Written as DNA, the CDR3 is TGTGCCAGTAGTATTGAGAAGAACACTGAAGCTTTCTTT. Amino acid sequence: CASSIEKNTEAFF.